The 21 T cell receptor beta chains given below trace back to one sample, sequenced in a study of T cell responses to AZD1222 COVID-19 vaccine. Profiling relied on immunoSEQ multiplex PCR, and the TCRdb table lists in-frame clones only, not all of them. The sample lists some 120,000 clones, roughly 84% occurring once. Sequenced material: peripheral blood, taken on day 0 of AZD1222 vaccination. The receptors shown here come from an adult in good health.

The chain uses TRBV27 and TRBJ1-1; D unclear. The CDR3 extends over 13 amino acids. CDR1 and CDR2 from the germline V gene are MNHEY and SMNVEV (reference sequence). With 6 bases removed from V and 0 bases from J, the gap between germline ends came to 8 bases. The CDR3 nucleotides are TGTGCCAGCAGCCCGGGATTGAACACTGAAGCTTTCTTT. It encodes CASSPGLNTEAFF.

CDR3 bases: TGTGCCAGCAGCCGACGACAGGGTAGTCTCAAAGGAAACACCATATATTTT. It specifies CASSRRQGSLKGNTIYF. The J gene is TRBJ1-3, the V gene TRBV28, with 7 bases that match TRBD1. The germline gives CDR1 MDHEN, CDR2 SYDVKM. The CDR3 runs 17 residues. J lost 4 bases, V lost 6 bases, and 15 bases had no gene match.

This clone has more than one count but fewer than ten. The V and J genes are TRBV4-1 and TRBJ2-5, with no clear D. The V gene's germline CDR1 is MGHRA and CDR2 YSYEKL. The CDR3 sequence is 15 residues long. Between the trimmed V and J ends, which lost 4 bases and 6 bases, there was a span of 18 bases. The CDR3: CASSLQGAPGQTQYF. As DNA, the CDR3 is TGCGCCAGCAGCCTCCAAGGTGCGCCCGGCCAGACCCAGTACTTC.

As DNA, the CDR3 is TGCGCCAGCAGCCAAGTAGGGAGTCTGAACACTGAAGCTTTCTTT. The encoded protein is CASSQVGSLNTEAFF. The chain recombines TRBV4-1 with TRBJ1-1; D uncertain. Germline-derived CDR1 and CDR2 are MGHRA and YSYEKL. V gave up 1 base and J gave up 0 bases, with 9 bases separating them. The CDR3 totals 15 residues.

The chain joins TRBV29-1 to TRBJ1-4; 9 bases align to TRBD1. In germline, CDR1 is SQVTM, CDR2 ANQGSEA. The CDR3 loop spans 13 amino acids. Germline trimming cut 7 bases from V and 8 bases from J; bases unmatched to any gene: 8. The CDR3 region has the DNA TGCAGCGGCGGCCGGGACAGGGCCGAAAAACTGTTTTTT. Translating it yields CSGGRDRAEKLFF.

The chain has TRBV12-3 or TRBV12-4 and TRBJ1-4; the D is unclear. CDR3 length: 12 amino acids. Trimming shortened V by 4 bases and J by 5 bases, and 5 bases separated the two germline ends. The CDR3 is CASSYPNEKLFF. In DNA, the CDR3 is TGTGCCAGCAGTTACCCGAATGAAAAACTGTTTTTT.

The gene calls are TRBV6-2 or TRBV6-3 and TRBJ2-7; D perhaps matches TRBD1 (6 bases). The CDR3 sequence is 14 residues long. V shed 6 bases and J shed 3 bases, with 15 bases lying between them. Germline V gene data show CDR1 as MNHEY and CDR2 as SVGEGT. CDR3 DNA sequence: TGTGCCAGCAGCCCGATGGGACAATACTACGAGCAGTACTTC. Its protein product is CASSPMGQYYEQYF.

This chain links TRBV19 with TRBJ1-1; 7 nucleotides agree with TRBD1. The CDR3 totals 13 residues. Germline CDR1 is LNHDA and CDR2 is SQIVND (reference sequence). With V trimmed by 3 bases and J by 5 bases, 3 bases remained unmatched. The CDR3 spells CASSIDRETEAFF. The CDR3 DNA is TGTGCCAGTAGTATTGACAGGGAGACTGAAGCTTTCTTT.

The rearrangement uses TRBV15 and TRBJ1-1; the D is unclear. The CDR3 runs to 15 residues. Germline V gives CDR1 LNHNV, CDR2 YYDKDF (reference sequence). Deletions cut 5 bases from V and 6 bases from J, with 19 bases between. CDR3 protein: CATSLDGESIAEAFF. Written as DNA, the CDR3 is TGTGCCACCAGCCTCGACGGGGAAAGTATCGCTGAAGCTTTCTTT.

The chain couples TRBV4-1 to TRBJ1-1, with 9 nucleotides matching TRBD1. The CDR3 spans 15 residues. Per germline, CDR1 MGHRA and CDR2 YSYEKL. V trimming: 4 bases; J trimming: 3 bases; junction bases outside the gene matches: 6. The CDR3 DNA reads TGCGCCAGCAGCCTGGACAGGGGACGCGACACTGAAGCTTTCTTT. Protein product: CASSLDRGRDTEAFF.

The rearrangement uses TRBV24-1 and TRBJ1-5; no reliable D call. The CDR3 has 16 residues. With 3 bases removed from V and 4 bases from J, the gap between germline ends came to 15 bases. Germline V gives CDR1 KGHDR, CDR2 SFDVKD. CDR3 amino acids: CATSDRITKFNQPQHF. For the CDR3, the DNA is TGTGCCACCAGTGATAGAATCACGAAATTTAATCAGCCCCAGCATTTT.

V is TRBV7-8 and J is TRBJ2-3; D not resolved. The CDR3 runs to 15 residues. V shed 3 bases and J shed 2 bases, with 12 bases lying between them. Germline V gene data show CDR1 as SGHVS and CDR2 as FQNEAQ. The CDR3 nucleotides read TGTGCCAGCAGCTTGCTGGACGCCGACACAGATACGCAGTATTTT. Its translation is CASSLLDADTDTQYF.

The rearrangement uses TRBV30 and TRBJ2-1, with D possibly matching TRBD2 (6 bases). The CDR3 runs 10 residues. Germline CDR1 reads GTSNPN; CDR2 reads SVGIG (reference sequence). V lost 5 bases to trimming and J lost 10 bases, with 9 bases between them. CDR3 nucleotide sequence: TGTGCCTGGCGGGGGAGCGAGCAGTTCTTC. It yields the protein CAWRGSEQFF.

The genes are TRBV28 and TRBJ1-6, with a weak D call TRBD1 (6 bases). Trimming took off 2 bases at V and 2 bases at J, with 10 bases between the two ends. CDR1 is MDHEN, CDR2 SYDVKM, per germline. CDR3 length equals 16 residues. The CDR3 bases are TGTGCCAGCAGTTTAATCGGGGGCCCCTATAATTCACCCCTCCACTTT. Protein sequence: CASSLIGGPYNSPLHF.

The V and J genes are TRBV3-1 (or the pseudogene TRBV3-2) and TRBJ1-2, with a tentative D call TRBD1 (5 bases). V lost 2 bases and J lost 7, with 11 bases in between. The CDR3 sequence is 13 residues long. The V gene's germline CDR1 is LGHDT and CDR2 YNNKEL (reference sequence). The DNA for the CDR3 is TGTGCCAGCAGCCAATTGATGGGGCGTGGCTACACCTTC. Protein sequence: CASSQLMGRGYTF.

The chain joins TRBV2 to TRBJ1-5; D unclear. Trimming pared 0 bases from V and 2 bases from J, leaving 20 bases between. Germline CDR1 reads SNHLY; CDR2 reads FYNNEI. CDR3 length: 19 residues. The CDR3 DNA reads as TGTGCCAGCAGTGAAGCCCCCCATCGGGGTGGTAGGGGCAATCAGCCCCAGCATTTT. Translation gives CASSEAPHRGGRGNQPQHF.

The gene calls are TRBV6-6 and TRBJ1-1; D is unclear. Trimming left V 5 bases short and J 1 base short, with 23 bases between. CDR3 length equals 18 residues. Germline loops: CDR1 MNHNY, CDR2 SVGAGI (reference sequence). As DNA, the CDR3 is TGTGCCAGCAGTCCTCACCACCCTAGACGGGAAGGGAACACTGAAGCTTTCTTT. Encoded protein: CASSPHHPRREGNTEAFF.

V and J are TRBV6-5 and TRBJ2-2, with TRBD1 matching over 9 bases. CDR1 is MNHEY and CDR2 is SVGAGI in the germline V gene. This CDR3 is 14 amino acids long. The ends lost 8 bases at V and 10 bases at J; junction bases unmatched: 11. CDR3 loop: CASGGQGGVEELFF. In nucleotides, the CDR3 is TGTGCCAGCGGGGGACAGGGCGGGGTTGAGGAGCTGTTTTTT.

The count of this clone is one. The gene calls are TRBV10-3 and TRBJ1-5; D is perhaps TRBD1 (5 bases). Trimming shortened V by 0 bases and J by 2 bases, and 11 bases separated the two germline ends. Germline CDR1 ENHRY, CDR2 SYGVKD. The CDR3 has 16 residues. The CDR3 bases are TGTGCCATCAGTGAGTCGAGGGTAGGGGGCAATCAGCCCCAGCATTTT. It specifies CAISESRVGGNQPQHF.

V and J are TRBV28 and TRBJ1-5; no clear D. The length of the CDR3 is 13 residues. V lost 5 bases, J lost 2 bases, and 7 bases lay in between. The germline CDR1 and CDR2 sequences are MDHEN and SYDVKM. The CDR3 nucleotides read TGTGCCAGCAGTCACCAAGGCAATCAGCCCCAGCATTTT. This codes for CASSHQGNQPQHF. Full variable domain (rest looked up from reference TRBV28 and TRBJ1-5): DVKVTQSSRYLVKRTGEKVFLECVQDMDHENMFWYRQDPGLGLRLIYFSYDVKMKEKGDIPEGYSVSREKKERFSLILESASTNQTSMYLCASSHQGNQPQHFGDGTRLSIL.

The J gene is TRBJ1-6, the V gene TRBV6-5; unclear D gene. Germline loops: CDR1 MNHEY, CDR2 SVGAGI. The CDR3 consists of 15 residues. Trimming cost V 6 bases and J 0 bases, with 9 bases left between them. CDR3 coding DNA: TGTGCCAGCAGACCCAGGAACTCCTATAATTCACCCCTCCACTTT. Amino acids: CASRPRNSYNSPLHF.